Presented here are 22 T cell receptor beta chains from one specimen sequenced in a study of human T cells and chemical hapten exposure. Stated time point: patch test 1, 2 weeks after DPC sensitization. As for treatment: therapeutic diphenylcyclopropenone sensitization with weekly scalp DPC. TCRdb re-analysed the RACE reads in MiXCR, keeping a single row per CDR3 protein. Among fewer than 150,000 distinct CDR3 sequences listed, roughly 13% were seen once. The sequences come from whole blood, collected in connection with sensitization to the hapten diphenylcyclopropenone (DPC). These receptors were collected from a young man with alopecia areata. Some clones in this sample may be carry-over from other donors' samples.

V gene TRBV2 combines with J gene TRBJ1-5; the D gene is possibly TRBD1 (6 bases). CDR1 and CDR2 from the germline V gene are SNHLY and FYNNEI. The length of the CDR3 is 13 residues. Trimming removed 6 bases at V and 3 bases at J, with 9 bases between. The CDR3 DNA is TGTGCCAGCAGGCGGGGGCTCAATCAGCCCCAGCATTTT. Translation gives CASRRGLNQPQHF.

The chain combines TRBV18 with TRBJ2-5, with D hard to call. V lost 3 bases and J 3 bases, leaving 8 bases between the germline ends. Germline V CDR1 and CDR2: KGHSH, LQKENI. This CDR3 region has 13 residues. The CDR3 DNA is TGTGCCAGCTCACCCGTCAACAAAGAGACCCAGTACTTC. Protein: CASSPVNKETQYF. The full variable domain, in which reference TRBV18 and TRBJ2-5 provide the parts outside the CDR3, is NAGVMQNPRHLVRRRGQEARLRCSPMKGHSHVYWYRQLPEEGLKFMVYLQKENIIDESGMPKERFSAEFPKEGPSILRIQQVVRGDSAAYFCASSPVNKETQYFGPGTRLLVL.

Only a few counts were recorded for this clonotype. The V gene is TRBV12-3 or TRBV12-4, the J gene TRBJ2-7; D is unresolved. The CDR3 consists of 12 residues. Trimming pared 6 bases from V and 1 base from J, leaving 7 bases between. CDR3 loop: CASSLGSYEQYF. The CDR3 DNA is TGTGCCAGCAGCTTGGGTTCCTACGAGCAGTACTTC.

There are a few counts of this clonotype. The chain links TRBV4-1 to TRBJ1-5, with no clear D. The CDR3 covers 12 residues. Germline-derived CDR1 and CDR2 are MGHRA and YSYEKL. V gave up 1 base and J gave up 4 bases, with 2 bases separating them. CDR3 nucleotides: TGCGCCAGCAGCCAAGTGAATCAGCCCCAGCATTTT. The encoded protein is CASSQVNQPQHF.

This clonotype was found many times. The chain employs TRBV5-1 and TRBJ1-1; 7 bases match TRBD1. CDR3 length: 14 residues. With V trimmed by 4 bases and J by 4 bases, 7 bases remained unmatched. Germline CDR1 is SGHRS and CDR2 is YFSETQ. The DNA of the CDR3 is TGCGCCAGCAGCCTGACAGGGTCGAGCACTGAAGCTTTCTTT. It codes for CASSLTGSSTEAFF.

This chain uses TRBV7-2 with TRBJ2-1; TRBD2 is a possible D gene (6 bases). Germline V gives CDR1 SGHTA, CDR2 FQGNSA. V was pared by 1 base and J by 0 bases, with 13 bases between. This CDR3 contains 17 residues. DNA for the CDR3: TGTGCCAGCAGCTTAGGCCGGGAGCCTCGCTCCTACAATGAGCAGTTCTTC. Encoded protein: CASSLGREPRSYNEQFF.

The J gene is TRBJ2-3, the V gene TRBV28; 12 bases agree with TRBD2. V dropped 3 bases and J dropped 1; count of bases not matched to a gene: 2. CDR1 is MDHEN, CDR2 SYDVKM, per germline. The CDR3 runs to 16 residues. The DNA of the CDR3 is TGTGCCAGCAGTTTTGCTAGCGGGGGGGGCACAGATACGCAGTATTTT. Translating gives CASSFASGGGTDTQYF.

V gene TRBV29-1 combines with J gene TRBJ2-3; TRBD2 agrees at 7 bases. Trimming cost V 4 bases and J 0 bases; bases outside gene matches: 4. The length of the CDR3 is 14 residues. Germline-derived CDR1 and CDR2 are SQVTM and ANQGSEA. The CDR3 here is CSVGGGESTDTQYF. CDR3 coding DNA: TGCAGCGTTGGGGGAGGGGAAAGCACAGATACGCAGTATTTT.

This clonotype occurred a few times. The chain recombines TRBV5-1 with TRBJ2-1, with D unclear. This CDR3 has 15 amino acids. Trimming took off 0 bases at V and 5 bases at J, with 12 bases between the two ends. In germline, CDR1 is SGHRS, CDR2 YFSETQ. The chain's CDR3 is CASSLEVRPDNEQFF. The DNA for the CDR3 is TGCGCCAGCAGCTTGGAGGTCCGACCAGACAATGAGCAGTTCTTC.

This clonotype was found a few times. This sequence joins TRBV20-1 and TRBJ2-1; D not resolved. There are 12 residues in the CDR3. Per the germline V gene, CDR1 is DFQATT and CDR2 is SNEGSKA (reference sequence). V shed 2 bases and J shed 7 bases, with 9 bases lying between them. The chain's CDR3 is CSARNDGNEQFF. CDR3 nucleotide sequence: TGCAGTGCTAGAAATGACGGGAATGAGCAGTTCTTC.

In its sample, this clonotype was seen many times. The chain uses TRBV7-2 and TRBJ2-1; maybe TRBD1 (6 bases). V lost 5 bases and J lost 0, with 20 bases in between. The germline gives CDR1 SGHTA, CDR2 FQGNSA. CDR3 size: 18 residues. The CDR3 protein is CASSPTPFQGSSYNEQFF. Here the CDR3 DNA reads TGTGCCAGCAGCCCCACCCCGTTTCAGGGGAGCTCCTACAATGAGCAGTTCTTC.

V is TRBV6-6 and J is TRBJ1-1; TRBD1 matches 10 bases. The CDR3 spans 16 residues. The J segment lost 4 bases and the V segment lost 5 bases, leaving 10 bases of the junction unmatched. In germline, CDR1 is MNHNY, CDR2 SVGAGI (reference sequence). Here the CDR3 reads CASSARQGASLTEAFF. The CDR3 coding sequence is TGTGCCAGCAGTGCCCGACAGGGGGCGTCCCTCACTGAAGCTTTCTTT.

This clonotype was detected ten times or more. The V and J genes are TRBV10-3 and TRBJ2-4, with TRBD1 identical over 9 bases. J was trimmed by 2 bases and V by 3 bases; bases with no gene match: 14. The CDR3 is 19 residues long. Germline V gene data show CDR1 as ENHRY and CDR2 as SYGVKD. The CDR3 spells CAISDEETGGDWTKNIQYF. The CDR3 DNA is TGTGCCATCAGTGACGAGGAGACAGGGGGAGACTGGACCAAAAACATTCAGTACTTC.

The V call is TRBV9, the J call TRBJ2-2; possibly TRBD2 for D (6 bases). Germline V CDR1 and CDR2: SGDLS, YYNGEE. V was clipped by 3 bases and J by 1 base, with 13 bases between them. The CDR3 sequence is 16 residues long. CDR3 sequence (DNA): TGTGCCAGCAGCGGACTACTAGCCCAGAACACCGGGGAGCTGTTTTTT. This encodes CASSGLLAQNTGELFF.

This rearrangement joins TRBV6-1 to TRBJ1-1; 9 nucleotides line up with TRBD1. This CDR3 comprises 16 residues. After removal of 4 bases from V and 5 bases from J, the junction contained 11 bases not matched to a gene. In germline, CDR1 is MNHNS, CDR2 SASEGT. The CDR3 spells CASSVFAGTGLTEAFF. In nucleotides, the CDR3 is TGTGCCAGCAGTGTTTTCGCCGGGACAGGGTTAACTGAAGCTTTCTTT.

This clonotype was counted between two and nine times. This chain connects TRBV28 to TRBJ2-2, with 8 bases identical to TRBD1. Germline lookup yields CDR1 MDHEN and CDR2 SYDVKM. Germline trimming cut 4 bases from V and 2 bases from J; bases unmatched to any gene: 12. This CDR3 has 18 amino acids. The CDR3 here is CASSSRTGKTTNTGELFF. CDR3 DNA: TGTGCCAGCAGTTCTAGGACAGGGAAAACCACTAACACCGGGGAGCTGTTTTTT.

The chain combines TRBV7-2 with TRBJ2-3; D remains ambiguous. Trimming pared 4 bases from V and 0 bases from J, leaving 8 bases between. CDR1 and CDR2 (germline): SGHTA, FQGNSA. This CDR3 comprises 14 residues. CDR3 nucleotides: TGTGCCAGCAGCTGGGGAACTAGCACAGATACGCAGTATTTT. Translation: CASSWGTSTDTQYF.

The chain recombines TRBV7-9 with TRBJ2-3; TRBD2 agrees at 7 bases. Germline V gene lookup returns CDR1 SEHNR and CDR2 FQNEAQ (reference sequence). The trim removed 5 bases at V and 2 bases at J, leaving 7 bases unmatched. The CDR3 contains 15 residues. CDR3 coding DNA: TGTGCCAGCAGCGGTTTAAGCGGGGCCACAGATACGCAGTATTTT. This codes for CASSGLSGATDTQYF.

This clonotype occurred a few times. J is TRBJ2-7 and V is TRBV6-5; TRBD1 agrees at 7 bases. The germline CDR1 and CDR2 sequences are MNHEY and SVGAGI. The CDR3 totals 15 residues. V dropped 2 bases and J dropped 3; count of bases not matched to a gene: 7. CDR3: CASSYAQGVVYEQYF. The CDR3 DNA reads TGTGCCAGCAGTTACGCGCAGGGGGTAGTCTACGAGCAGTACTTC.

V gene TRBV5-1 combines with J gene TRBJ1-6, with D hard to call. Trimming removed 0 bases at V and 7 bases at J, with 8 bases between. Germline-derived CDR1 and CDR2 are SGHRS and YFSETQ. CDR3 length: 14 residues. CDR3 DNA: TGCGCCAGCAGCTTGGGGACGGAAAATTCACCCCTCCACTTT. This translates into CASSLGTENSPLHF. Full variable domain (remainder filled in from reference TRBV5-1 and TRBJ1-6): KAGVTQTPRYLIKTRGQQVTLSCSPISGHRSVSWYQQTPGQGLQFLFEYFSETQRNKGNFPGRFSGRQFSNSRSEMNVSTLELGDSALYLCASSLGTENSPLHFGNGTRLTVT.

This chain connects TRBV11-3 to TRBJ2-3; D might be TRBD2 (6 bases). There are 14 residues in the CDR3. Per the germline V gene, CDR1 is SGHNT and CDR2 is YENEEA. Deletions cut 1 base from V and 5 bases from J, with 10 bases between. The DNA of the CDR3 is TGTGCCAGCAGCTTAGTGGCTAGCGTAGATACGCAGTATTTT. Translating gives CASSLVASVDTQYF.

This clonotype was counted a few times. This sequence joins TRBV4-3 and TRBJ2-7; D is unresolved. Per germline, CDR1 LGHNA and CDR2 YSLEER. The CDR3 covers 14 residues. Trimming cost V 4 bases and J 5 bases, with 15 bases left between them. The CDR3 region has the DNA TGCGCCAGCAGCCCAGTAAGTGGAAACCACGAGCAGTACTTC. Its translation is CASSPVSGNHEQYF.